This TCR beta chain was sequenced for a study of blood T cell repertoires in COVID-19. Study details: The cDNA or gDNA used as material had been derived from T cells, B-cell-depleted T cells, or PBMCs.

This CDR3 is built from 17 residues. Germline CDR1 SGDLS, CDR2 YYNGEE. The V gene lost 0 bases and the J gene lost 7 bases, with 22 bases spanning the gap. Sequencing used immunoSEQ multiplex PCR; TCRdb keeps in-frame clones, though not all of them. The sample yields around 80,000 clones, 70% to 80% seen once. This sequence joins TRBV9 and TRBJ1-2; D is possibly TRBD1 (5 bases). The receptor's source is a man aged 50-59 years with active or convalescent COVID-19. The source material was peripheral blood. The CDR3 protein is CASSVVDWYRPRAGYTF. In DNA, the CDR3 is TGTGCCAGCAGCGTAGTTGATTGGTACAGGCCCCGTGCTGGCTACACCTTC.